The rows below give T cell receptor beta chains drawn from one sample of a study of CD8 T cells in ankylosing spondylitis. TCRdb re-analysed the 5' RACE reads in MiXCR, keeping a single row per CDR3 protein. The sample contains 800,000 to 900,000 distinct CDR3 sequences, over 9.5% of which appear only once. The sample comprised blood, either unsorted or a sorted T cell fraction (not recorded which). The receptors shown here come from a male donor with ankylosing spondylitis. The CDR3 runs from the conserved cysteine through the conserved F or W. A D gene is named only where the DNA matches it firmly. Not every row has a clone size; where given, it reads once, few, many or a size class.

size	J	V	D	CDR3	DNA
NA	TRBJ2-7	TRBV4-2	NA	CASSQVSVNSYEQYF	TGTGCCAGCAGCCAAGTTAGCGTAAACTCCTACGAGCAGTACTTC
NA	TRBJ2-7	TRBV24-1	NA	CATSDGGTYEQYF	TGTGCCACCAGTGACGGAGGAACCTACGAGCAGTACTTC
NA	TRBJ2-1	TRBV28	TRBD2	CASSLGSGGLYNEQFF	TGTGCCAGCAGTTTAGGGTCGGGAGGTCTCTACAATGAGCAGTTCTTC
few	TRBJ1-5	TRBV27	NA	CASSWAGVGNQPQHF	TGTGCCAGCAGTTGGGCAGGGGTGGGCAATCAGCCCCAGCATTTT
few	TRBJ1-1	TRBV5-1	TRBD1	CASSMTGVLNTEAFF	TGCGCCAGCAGCATGACAGGGGTTTTGAACACTGAAGCTTTCTTT
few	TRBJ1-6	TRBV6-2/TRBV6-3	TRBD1	CASSRDREDSPLHF	TGTGCCAGCAGTCGGGACAGGGAAGATTCACCCCTCCACTTT
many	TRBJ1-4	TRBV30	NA	CAWSLERGMLNEKLFF	TGTGCCTGGAGCCTCGAACGCGGGATGCTTAATGAAAAACTGTTTTTT
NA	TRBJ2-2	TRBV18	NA	CASSPINSMNTGELFF	TGTGCCAGCTCACCTATAAACAGCATGAACACCGGGGAGCTGTTTTTT
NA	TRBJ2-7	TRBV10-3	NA	CAIGTHTGDQYF	TGTGCCATTGGGACTCATACGGGGGATCAGTACTTC
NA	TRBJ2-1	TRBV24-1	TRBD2	CATSDLVSGSSYNEQFF	TGTGCCACCAGTGATTTGGTCAGCGGGAGCTCCTACAATGAGCAGTTCTTC
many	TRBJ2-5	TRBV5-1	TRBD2	CASSFRGSLQETQYF	TGCGCCAGCAGCTTCCGCGGGAGTCTTCAAGAGACCCAGTACTTC
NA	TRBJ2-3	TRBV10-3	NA	CAIGQLWTNGGDTQYF	TGTGCCATCGGCCAGTTATGGACTAACGGGGGAGATACGCAGTATTTT